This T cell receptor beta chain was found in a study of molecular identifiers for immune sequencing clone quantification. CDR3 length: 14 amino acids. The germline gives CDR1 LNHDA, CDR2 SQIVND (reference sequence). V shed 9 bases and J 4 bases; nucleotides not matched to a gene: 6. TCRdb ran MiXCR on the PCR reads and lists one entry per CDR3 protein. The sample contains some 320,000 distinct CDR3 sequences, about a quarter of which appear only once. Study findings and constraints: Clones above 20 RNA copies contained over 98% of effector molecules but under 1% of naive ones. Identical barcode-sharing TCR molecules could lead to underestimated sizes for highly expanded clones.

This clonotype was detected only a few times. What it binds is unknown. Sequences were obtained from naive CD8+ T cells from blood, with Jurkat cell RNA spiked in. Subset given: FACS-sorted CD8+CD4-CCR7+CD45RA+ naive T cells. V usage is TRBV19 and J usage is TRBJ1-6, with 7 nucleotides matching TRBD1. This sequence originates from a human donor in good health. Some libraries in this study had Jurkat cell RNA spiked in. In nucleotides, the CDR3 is TGTGCCAGCAGGGGGACCTTGTATAATTCACCCCTCCACTTT. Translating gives CASRGTLYNSPLHF. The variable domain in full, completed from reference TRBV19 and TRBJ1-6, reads DGGITQSPKYLFRKEGQNVTLSCEQNLNHDAMYWYRQDPGQGLRLIYYSQIVNDFQKGDIAEGYSVSREKKESFPLTVTSAQKNPTAFYLCASRGTLYNSPLHFGNGTRLTVT.